Shown below are 31 T cell receptor beta chains from a single sample sequenced in a study of cytomegalovirus exposure and HLA in healthy donors. Here immunoSEQ multiplex PCR was the method, and the copy in TCRdb shows in-frame clones only, minus some. Of 150,000 to 200,000 clones listed, around nine tenths are singletons. Sequenced input: PBMCs. These receptors were collected from a woman in her thirties in good health and CMV-seronegative.

The V gene is TRBV2, the J gene TRBJ2-7; 7 positions match TRBD1. CDR3 size: 15 residues. Unmatched junction bases numbered 8, after V lost 6 bases and J lost 0 bases. Germline CDR1 SNHLY, CDR2 FYNNEI. The DNA for the CDR3 is TGTGCCAGCAGAGTGACAGGGACAAACTCCTACGAGCAGTACTTC. This codes for CASRVTGTNSYEQYF.

The CDR3 region is CASSTGQGPAGAFF. CDR3 nucleotide sequence: TGTGCCAGCAGCACGGGACAGGGACCGGCTGGAGCTTTCTTT. The rearrangement joins TRBV5-5 to TRBJ1-1; 9 bases match TRBD1. The V gene's germline CDR1 is SGHKS and CDR2 YYEKEE (reference sequence). The CDR3 loop spans 14 amino acids. Trimming took 4 bases from V and 10 from J; bases not matched to a gene: 11.

The chain recombines TRBV28 with TRBJ1-5; 9 positions agree with TRBD1. CDR1 is MDHEN and CDR2 is SYDVKM in the germline V gene. The CDR3 has 14 amino acids. The ends lost 5 bases at V and 6 bases at J; junction bases unmatched: 5. The CDR3 DNA follows: TGTGCCAGCAGTCGGACAGGGGATCGTCAGCCCCAGCATTTT. Its protein is CASSRTGDRQPQHF.

The chain joins TRBV19 to TRBJ2-7; the D gene is possibly TRBD1 (6 bases). V was cut by 5 bases and J by 1 base, with 18 bases left in between. CDR1 and CDR2 from the germline V gene are LNHDA and SQIVND (reference sequence). This CDR3 is built from 16 residues. CDR3 in DNA: TGTGCCAGTAGTCTCTCGGACAGAAAGATTTCCTACGAGCAGTACTTC. Its translation is CASSLSDRKISYEQYF.

The chain carries TRBV10-3 and TRBJ2-5; possibly TRBD2 for D (5 bases). Germline CDR1 reads ENHRY; CDR2 reads SYGVKD. The CDR3 is 13 amino acids. Trimming cost V 2 bases and J 5 bases, with 9 bases left between them. The DNA for the CDR3 is TGTGCCATCAGTGAGAGGAGGTGGGAGACCCAGTACTTC. This codes for CAISERRWETQYF.

This chain connects TRBV19 to TRBJ1-5; perhaps TRBD1 as D (6 bases). CDR3 length equals 15 residues. Trimming removed 3 bases from V and 6 bases from J, with 15 bases in between. From germline, CDR1 is LNHDA and CDR2 SQIVND (reference sequence). CDR3 bases: TGTGCCAGTAGTATCCCCGCTGGGGGCGGTCAGCCCCAGCATTTT. It translates to CASSIPAGGGQPQHF.

V is TRBV5-1 and J is TRBJ2-3, with TRBD1 matching over 8 bases. CDR1 and CDR2 from the germline V gene are SGHRS and YFSETQ. V dropped 1 base and J dropped 0; count of bases not matched to a gene: 4. The CDR3 is made up of 16 amino acids. DNA of the CDR3: TGCGCCAGCAGCTTGTCTGCAGGGGGCAGCACAGATACGCAGTATTTT. Its protein product is CASSLSAGGSTDTQYF.

The gene calls are TRBV7-6 and TRBJ2-7, with 8 bases fitting TRBD1. V shed 2 bases and J 5 bases; nucleotides not matched to a gene: 8. The CDR3 sequence is 15 residues long. Per germline, CDR1 SGHVS and CDR2 FNYEAQ. CDR3 loop: CASSLYTGGTNEQYF. The CDR3 DNA reads as TGTGCCAGCAGCTTATACACAGGGGGAACCAACGAGCAGTACTTC.

This chain uses TRBV7-9 with TRBJ2-7, with D tentatively TRBD2 (6 bases). Germline V gene lookup returns CDR1 SEHNR and CDR2 FQNEAQ (reference sequence). The V gene lost 4 bases and the J gene lost 6 bases, with 16 bases spanning the gap. The CDR3 sequence is 14 residues long. The CDR3 DNA follows: TGTGCCAGCAGCTCCGTTTGGGTGGGGGGCGAGCAGTACTTC. This translates into CASSSVWVGGEQYF.

The J gene is TRBJ2-5, the V gene TRBV29-1, with 8 nucleotides matching TRBD1. This CDR3 is built from 14 residues. After removal of 6 bases from V and 4 bases from J, the junction contained 10 bases not matched to a gene. CDR1 is SQVTM, CDR2 ANQGSEA, per germline. The CDR3 nucleotides are TGCAGCGTCTCACTGGCAGGGGGCTCAGAGACCCAGTACTTC. This encodes CSVSLAGGSETQYF.

The chain uses TRBV6-6 and TRBJ1-6, with a weak D call TRBD1 (6 bases). This CDR3 comprises 13 residues. Trimming left V 5 bases short and J 6 bases short, with 8 bases between. Germline V gives CDR1 MNHNY, CDR2 SVGAGI (reference sequence). CDR3 sequence (DNA): TGTGCCAGCAGTGGCAGGGGTAATTCACCCCTCCACTTT. Translated, it gives CASSGRGNSPLHF.

The chain employs TRBV30 and TRBJ1-2, with D tentatively TRBD1 (6 bases). Trimming pared 3 bases from V and 5 bases from J, leaving 13 bases between. The length of the CDR3 is 13 residues. Germline V gene data show CDR1 as GTSNPN and CDR2 as SVGIG (reference sequence). The CDR3 region is CAWRQNGQYGYTF. The CDR3 bases are TGTGCCTGGAGGCAGAATGGACAGTATGGCTACACCTTC.

This sequence joins TRBV6-1 and TRBJ2-2; TRBD2 matches at 11 bases. Per the germline V gene, CDR1 is MNHNS and CDR2 is SASEGT. Germline trimming cut 4 bases from V and 7 bases from J; bases unmatched to any gene: 5. The CDR3 contains 15 residues. Here the CDR3 reads CASSASGGKVGELFF. The CDR3 coding sequence is TGTGCCAGCAGTGCTAGCGGGGGGAAGGTCGGGGAGCTGTTTTTT.

V is TRBV27 and J is TRBJ1-2, with TRBD1 matching over 8 bases. The CDR3 is made up of 14 amino acids. The J segment lost 4 bases and the V segment lost 5 bases, leaving 6 bases of the junction unmatched. Germline assignment: CDR1 MNHEY and CDR2 SMNVEV (reference sequence). The CDR3 here is CASSLRGRGYGYTF. The CDR3 DNA is TGTGCCAGCAGTCTCAGGGGGCGCGGCTATGGCTACACCTTC.

CDR3 in amino acids: CASSQESTDTQYF. The CDR3 DNA follows: TGTGCCAGCAGCCAAGAGTCGACAGATACGCAGTATTTT. This chain uses TRBV4-2 with TRBJ2-3; D uncertain. Per germline, CDR1 LGHNA and CDR2 YNFKEQ. Trimming took off 0 bases at V and 3 bases at J, with 4 bases between the two ends. The CDR3 length is 13 residues.

The chain has TRBV7-6 and TRBJ2-3, with 14 bases aligning to TRBD2. This CDR3 contains 19 residues. Germline trimming cut 5 bases from V and 0 bases from J; bases unmatched to any gene: 10. CDR1 SGHVS and CDR2 FNYEAQ come from the germline V gene. The CDR3: CASSNGLAGGPISTDTQYF. DNA of the CDR3: TGTGCCAGCAGCAACGGACTAGCGGGGGGACCTATAAGCACAGATACGCAGTATTTT.

The chain couples TRBV18 to TRBJ2-7; D is unresolved. There are 14 residues in the CDR3. Looked up from germline, CDR1 is KGHSH and CDR2 is LQKENI. V was shortened by 0 bases and J by 2 bases, with 8 bases between the two germline ends. Here the CDR3 DNA reads TGTGCCAGCTCACCACCTGGAGTGACCTACGAGCAGTACTTC. This encodes CASSPPGVTYEQYF.

The V call is TRBV27, the J call TRBJ1-1, with D perhaps matching TRBD1 (5 bases). Germline V CDR1 and CDR2: MNHEY, SMNVEV (reference sequence). This CDR3 comprises 16 residues. The V and J ends lost 4 bases and 3 bases respectively, with 18 bases between them. The CDR3 nucleotides are TGTGCCAGCAGTTCCCTAGGTGTTTGGGGCGACACTGAAGCTTTCTTT. This codes for CASSSLGVWGDTEAFF.

The chain carries TRBV14 and TRBJ1-2; D remains unclear. V was trimmed by 0 bases and J by 6 bases, leaving 8 bases between them. The CDR3 length is 13 residues. Germline-derived CDR1 and CDR2 are SGHDN and FVKESK. The CDR3 nucleotides read TGTGCCAGCAGCCAAGATCTCGGGAATGGCTACACCTTC. This translates into CASSQDLGNGYTF.

The V and J genes are TRBV5-6 and TRBJ2-5; 9 bases are shared with TRBD1. CDR3 length equals 15 residues. V lost 4 bases to trimming and J lost 4 bases; unmatched junction nucleotides: 8. CDR1 and CDR2 (germline): SGHDT, YYEEEE. The CDR3 sequence: CASSLRTGGGETQYF. The CDR3 nucleotides are TGTGCCAGCAGCCTAAGAACAGGGGGCGGAGAGACCCAGTACTTC.

The chain uses TRBV27 and TRBJ2-2; TRBD2 matches at 11 bases. With 8 bases clipped from V and 3 bases from J, the junction kept 11 bases outside the gene matches. The CDR3 sequence is 17 residues long. CDR1 and CDR2 (germline): MNHEY, SMNVEV (reference sequence). This CDR3 is CASPNSSGGPHTGELFF. The CDR3 bases are TGTGCCAGCCCGAATTCTAGCGGGGGGCCACACACCGGGGAGCTGTTTTTT.

DNA for the CDR3: TGTGCCAGCAGCTCTAGCGGGGGGCGGGTCAAGCAGTTCTTC. Its translation: CASSSSGGRVKQFF. The gene calls are TRBV7-6 and TRBJ2-1, with TRBD2 matching 11 bases. The CDR3 spans 14 residues. The V gene end was trimmed by 4 bases and the J gene end by 11 bases; junction bases not matched to a gene: 7. The germline V gene has CDR1 SGHVS and CDR2 FNYEAQ.

Note on this clone: At one of its ends the junction is not consistent with the germline gene, which may arise from a read error. DNA of the CDR3: TGTGCTAGCAGCTTCCCCCTACCCTCCTATGGCTACACCTTC. Translation gives CASSFPLPSYGYTF. The V call is TRBV7-7, the J call TRBJ1-2; no clear D gene. The germline V gene has CDR1 SSHAT and CDR2 FNYEAQ (reference sequence). CDR3 length: 14 residues. Full variable domain (outside the CDR3, taken from reference TRBV7-7 and TRBJ1-2): GAGVSQSPRYKVTKRGQDVTLRCDPISSHATLYWYQQALGQGPEFLTYFNYEAQPDKSGLPSDRFSAERPEGSISTLTIQRTEQRDSAMYRCASSFPLPSYGYTFGSGTRLTVV.

The chain joins TRBV2 to TRBJ2-2; D remains ambiguous. CDR1 and CDR2 from the germline V gene are SNHLY and FYNNEI. The length of the CDR3 is 13 residues. V lost 6 bases and J lost 5, with 10 bases in between. CDR3 nucleotides: TGTGCCAGCAGCCCCTTCGGGACCGGGGAGCTGTTTTTT. This sequence encodes CASSPFGTGELFF.

This CDR3 reads CASSIGAGGTDTQYF. CDR3 coding DNA: TGTGCCAGTAGTATAGGAGCGGGGGGCACAGATACGCAGTATTTT. The rearrangement links TRBV19 to TRBJ2-3, with 8 bases aligning to TRBD2. V lost 1 base to trimming and J lost 1 base; unmatched junction nucleotides: 1. Germline V lookup: CDR1 LNHDA, CDR2 SQIVND (reference sequence). This CDR3 spans 15 amino acids.

The chain has TRBV4-3 and TRBJ2-4, with TRBD2 matching over 10 bases. The germline V gene has CDR1 LGHNA and CDR2 YSLEER. V lost 0 bases to trimming and J lost 5 bases; unmatched junction nucleotides: 7. The CDR3 extends over 17 amino acids. The CDR3 here is CASSQDRAGGFENIQYF. The CDR3 nucleotides read TGCGCCAGCAGCCAAGATAGAGCGGGGGGGTTTGAAAACATTCAGTACTTC.

The chain combines TRBV5-1 with TRBJ2-7; TRBD2 might be the D (7 bases). V lost 1 base and J lost 0, with 11 bases in between. This CDR3 is 15 amino acids long. The germline CDR1 and CDR2 sequences are SGHRS and YFSETQ. CDR3 sequence reads: CASSLWGGSSYEQYF. The CDR3 DNA follows: TGCGCCAGCAGCTTGTGGGGGGGCAGCTCCTACGAGCAGTACTTC. The full variable domain, with the rest looked up from reference TRBV5-1 and TRBJ2-7, is KAGVTQTPRYLIKTRGQQVTLSCSPISGHRSVSWYQQTPGQGLQFLFEYFSETQRNKGNFPGRFSGRQFSNSRSEMNVSTLELGDSALYLCASSLWGGSSYEQYFGPGTRLTVT.

This chain uses TRBV13 with TRBJ2-7; the match to TRBD1 covers 8 bases. V lost 6 bases to trimming and J lost 5 bases; unmatched junction nucleotides: 6. The CDR3 runs 13 residues. Germline V lookup: CDR1 PRHDT, CDR2 FYEKMQ (reference sequence). Here the CDR3 DNA reads TGTGCCAGCAGAACAGGGGGTCTCAACGAGCAGTACTTC. As protein: CASRTGGLNEQYF. The whole variable domain, remainder taken from reference TRBV13 and TRBJ2-7, is AAGVIQSPRHLIKEKRETATLKCYPIPRHDTVYWYQQGPGQDPQFLISFYEKMQSDKGSIPDRFSAQQFSDYHSELNMSSLELGDSALYFCASRTGGLNEQYFGPGTRLTVT.

The genes are TRBV2 and TRBJ2-3, with a weak D call TRBD2 (5 bases). The CDR3 sequence is 14 residues long. Deletions cut 6 bases from V and 0 bases from J, with 10 bases between. CDR1 and CDR2 (germline): SNHLY, FYNNEI. The CDR3 region has the DNA TGTGCCAGCAGGCAGACTACAAGCACAGATACGCAGTATTTT. Residues: CASRQTTSTDTQYF.

The chain carries TRBV7-8 and TRBJ2-1, with 8 bases matching TRBD2. V shed 6 bases, J shed 5 bases, and the junction held 9 bases outside the gene matches. There are 15 residues in the CDR3. CDR1 and CDR2 (germline): SGHVS, FQNEAQ. The CDR3 nucleotides are TGTGCCAGCAGAAACTTAGCGGGGAGGAACAATGAGCAGTTCTTC. Protein product: CASRNLAGRNNEQFF.

The V gene is TRBV5-1, the J gene TRBJ2-5, with TRBD2 matching 12 bases. The CDR3 has 16 amino acids. CDR1 is SGHRS, CDR2 YFSETQ, per germline. V lost 4 bases to trimming and J lost 1 base; unmatched junction nucleotides: 5. CDR3 protein: CASSPRTSGAQETQYF. The CDR3, as DNA: TGCGCCAGCAGCCCAAGGACTAGCGGGGCCCAAGAGACCCAGTACTTC. The full variable domain, completed using reference TRBV5-1 and TRBJ2-5, is KAGVTQTPRYLIKTRGQQVTLSCSPISGHRSVSWYQQTPGQGLQFLFEYFSETQRNKGNFPGRFSGRQFSNSRSEMNVSTLELGDSALYLCASSPRTSGAQETQYFGPGTRLLVL.